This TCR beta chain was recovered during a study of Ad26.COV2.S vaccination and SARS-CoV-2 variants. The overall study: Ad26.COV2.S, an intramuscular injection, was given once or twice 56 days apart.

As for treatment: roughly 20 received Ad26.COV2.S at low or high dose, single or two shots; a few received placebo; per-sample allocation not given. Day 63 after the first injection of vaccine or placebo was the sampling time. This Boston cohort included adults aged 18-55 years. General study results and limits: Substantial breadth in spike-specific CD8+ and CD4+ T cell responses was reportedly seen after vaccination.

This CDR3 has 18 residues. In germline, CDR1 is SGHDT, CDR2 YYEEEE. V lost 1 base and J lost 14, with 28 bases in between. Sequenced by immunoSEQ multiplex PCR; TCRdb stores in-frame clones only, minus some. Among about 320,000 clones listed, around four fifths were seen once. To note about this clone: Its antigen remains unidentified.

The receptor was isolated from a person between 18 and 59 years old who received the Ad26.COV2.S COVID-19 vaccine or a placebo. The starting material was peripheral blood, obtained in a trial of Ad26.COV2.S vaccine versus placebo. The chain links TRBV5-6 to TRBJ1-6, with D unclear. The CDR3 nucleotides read TGTGCCAGCAGCTTGATCGCCCCCTATCCGAAGACCCTATCGACCCTCCACTTT. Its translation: CASSLIAPYPKTLSTLHF.